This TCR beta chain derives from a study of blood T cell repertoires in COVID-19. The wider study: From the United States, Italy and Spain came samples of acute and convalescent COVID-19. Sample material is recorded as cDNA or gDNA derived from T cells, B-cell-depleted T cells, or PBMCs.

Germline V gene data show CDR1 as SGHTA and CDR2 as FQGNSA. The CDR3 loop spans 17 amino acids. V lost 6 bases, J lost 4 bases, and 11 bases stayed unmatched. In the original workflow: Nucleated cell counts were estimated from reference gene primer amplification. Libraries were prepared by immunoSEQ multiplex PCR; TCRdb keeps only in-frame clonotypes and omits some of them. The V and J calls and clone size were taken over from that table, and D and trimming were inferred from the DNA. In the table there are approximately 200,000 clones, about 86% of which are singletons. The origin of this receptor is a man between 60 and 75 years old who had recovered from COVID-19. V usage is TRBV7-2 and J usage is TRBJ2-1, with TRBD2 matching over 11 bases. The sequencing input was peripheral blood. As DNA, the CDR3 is TGTGCCAGCAGTTTCGACTCCGGGACTAGCGGTTACAATGAGCAGTTCTTC. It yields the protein CASSFDSGTSGYNEQFF.